Presented here are 13 T cell receptor beta chains from one specimen sequenced in a study of OX40 agonist ivuxolimab in advanced cancers. Only in-frame clones appear in the TCRdb table, and some are missing; sequencing was by immunoSEQ multiplex PCR. The sample comprises 45,000 to 70,000 clones, about nine tenths of which are singletons, and 5.5% to 8.5% rests with the top ten. This sample comprised CD4+ or CD8+ T cells sorted from blood, obtained in a trial of the OX40 agonist ivuxolimab. These receptors were obtained from an adult with an advanced solid tumor such as melanoma, head and neck, liver or kidney cancer.

The V and J genes are TRBV5-4 and TRBJ1-1, with 7 bases matching TRBD1. V shed 0 bases and J 5 bases; nucleotides not matched to a gene: 7. Germline CDR1 SGHNT, CDR2 YYREEE (reference sequence). The CDR3 is 15 residues long. In DNA, the CDR3 is TGTGCCAGCAGCTTGGGACAGGGAAGTATGACTGAAGCTTTCTTT. Amino acid sequence: CASSLGQGSMTEAFF.

This rearrangement joins TRBV12-5 to TRBJ2-1; 8 positions match TRBD1. This CDR3 spans 17 amino acids. V lost 5 bases and J lost 4; bases outside the gene matches: 13. Per germline, CDR1 LGHNT and CDR2 FRNRAP. CDR3: CASGPFHGQGFYNEQFF. The CDR3 DNA reads as TGTGCTAGTGGTCCATTCCATGGACAGGGATTTTACAATGAGCAGTTCTTC.

This chain links TRBV29-1 with TRBJ2-5; D possibly corresponds to TRBD1 (6 bases). This CDR3 region has 12 residues. Germline CDR1 reads SQVTM; CDR2 reads ANQGSEA. Deletions cut 4 bases from V and 5 bases from J, with 11 bases between. CDR3 sequence reads: CSVGTGTETQYF. The CDR3 coding sequence is TGCAGCGTTGGTACAGGGACGGAGACCCAGTACTTC. Complete variable domain (other parts from reference TRBV29-1 and TRBJ2-5): SAVISQKPSRDICQRGTSLTIQCQVDSQVTMMFWYRQQPGQSLTLIATANQGSEATYESGFVIDKFPISRPNLTFSTLTVSNMSPEDSSIYLCSVGTGTETQYFGPGTRLLVL.

This clone was recorded a few times. The chain uses TRBV11-3 and TRBJ2-1, with D tentatively TRBD2 (6 bases). The V gene lost 5 bases and the J gene lost 5 bases, with 19 bases spanning the gap. CDR1 is SGHNT, CDR2 YENEEA, per germline. The CDR3 covers 16 residues. In DNA form, the CDR3 reads TGTGCCAGCAGCAAAGAGGGGTTTGGAGGGGACAATGAGCAGTTCTTC. Amino acid sequence: CASSKEGFGGDNEQFF.

The chain couples TRBV21-1 to TRBJ2-1; the table names TRBD1, a call not compared with the DNA. TRBV21-1 is a documented pseudogene. The CDR3 extends over 15 amino acids. The CDR3 reads CASSKETGGSYEQFF. The CDR3 bases are TGTGCCAGCAGCAAAGAAACAGGGGGGTCGTATGAGCAGTTCTTC.

This chain joins TRBV9 and TRBJ1-3; D gene ambiguous. This CDR3 spans 15 amino acids. Trimming shortened V by 2 bases and J by 1 base, and 10 bases separated the two germline ends. Germline V CDR1 and CDR2: SGDLS, YYNGEE. CDR3 coding DNA: TGTGCCAGCAGCGTGGACCCAACTTCTGGAAACACCATATATTTT. As protein: CASSVDPTSGNTIYF.

This chain uses TRBV6-1 with TRBJ2-1, with 9 bases identical to TRBD1. Germline CDR1 and CDR2: MNHNS and SASEGT. This CDR3 is 14 amino acids long. V gave up 10 bases and J gave up 6 bases; unmatched junction bases: 10. CDR3 in amino acids: CAISRTGALNEQFF. The CDR3 DNA reads as TGTGCCATTTCCAGGACAGGGGCCCTCAATGAGCAGTTCTTC.

This clone was observed a few times. V gene TRBV2 combines with J gene TRBJ2-1, with D perhaps TRBD1 or TRBD2 (5 bases each). CDR3 length: 14 amino acids. Germline V CDR1 and CDR2: SNHLY, FYNNEI. Trimming stripped 8 bases from V and 6 bases from J, with 17 bases between. The CDR3 DNA reads as TGTGCCAGCTTCCAACTGGGGGAGTCCAATGAGCAGTTCTTC. It specifies CASFQLGESNEQFF.

The J gene is TRBJ2-1, the V gene TRBV9; 9 bases align to TRBD2. The CDR3 totals 17 residues. Germline CDR1 reads SGDLS; CDR2 reads YYNGEE. The trim removed 3 bases at V and 3 bases at J, leaving 10 bases unmatched. The CDR3 bases are TGTGCCAGCAGCGCACTACTCCAGCGGGAGGACTACAATGAGCAGTTCTTC. The encoded protein is CASSALLQREDYNEQFF.

This clone was seen just once. This rearrangement joins TRBV6-5 to TRBJ1-5; 8 bases line up with TRBD1. This CDR3 contains 14 residues. The germline V gene has CDR1 MNHEY and CDR2 SVGAGI. V shed 5 bases, J shed 10 bases, and the junction held 10 bases outside the gene matches. CDR3: CASSPNRGRPPQHF. The DNA of the CDR3 is TGTGCCAGCAGTCCCAACAGGGGGAGGCCCCCCCAGCATTTT.

This clone was counted a single time. This chain connects TRBV7-2 to TRBJ1-5; perhaps TRBD1 as D (5 bases). The CDR3 is made up of 14 amino acids. The V end lost 5 bases, the J end lost 5 bases, and 13 bases lay between the germline ends. Germline V gene data show CDR1 as SGHTA and CDR2 as FQGNSA. CDR3 sequence: CASSLGGVYQPQHF. The DNA for the CDR3 is TGTGCCAGCAGCCTTGGGGGGGTCTATCAGCCCCAGCATTTT.

This chain uses TRBV9 with TRBJ1-6, with 7 bases matching TRBD1. The J segment lost 9 bases and the V segment lost 0 bases, leaving 6 bases of the junction unmatched. The CDR3 is made up of 15 amino acids. Germline-derived CDR1 and CDR2 are SGDLS and YYNGEE. The CDR3 nucleotides are TGTGCCAGCAGCGTAGGGGGGACAGCACCTTCACCCCTCCACTTT. It translates to CASSVGGTAPSPLHF.

The rearrangement uses TRBV6-5 and TRBJ2-1; no firm D call. The CDR3 runs 13 residues. The V gene's germline CDR1 is MNHEY and CDR2 SVGAGI. V lost 9 bases and J 0 bases, leaving 9 bases between the germline ends. The CDR3 sequence is CASGVSSYNEQFF. The CDR3 region has the DNA TGTGCCAGTGGCGTCAGCTCCTACAATGAGCAGTTCTTC.